The entry below describes one T cell receptor beta chain. The antigen remains unidentified. The record originates from a study of Ad26.COV2.S vaccination and SARS-CoV-2 variants. Specified treatment: about 20 received Ad26.COV2.S at low or high dose, single or two shots; about five received placebo; per-sample allocation not given. It was on day 63 after the first vaccine or placebo injection that samples were taken. This CDR3 region has 11 residues. Germline loops: CDR1 DFQATT, CDR2 SNEGSKA (reference sequence). TCRdb's table, derived via immunoSEQ multiplex PCR, lists solely in-frame clones and lacks some. This sample carries 300,000 to 400,000 clones, 90% of them seen once, and the ten largest clones take 5% to 6.5%. Study-wide results and limits: Similar non-spike TCR breadth was observed in recipients of vaccine and of placebo.

Material: peripheral blood, obtained in a trial of Ad26.COV2.S vaccine versus placebo. The chain is built from TRBV20-1 and TRBJ2-5; unclear D gene. The source of this sequence is a person aged 18-65 years who received the Ad26.COV2.S COVID-19 vaccine or a placebo. The CDR3 region has the DNA TGCACCCCGTCGGGTGTAGAGACCCAGTACTTC. The encoded protein is CTPSGVETQYF.